These T cell receptor beta chains were read from a single sample in a study of blood T cells in healthy people across ages. TCRdb redid the calling of the 5' RACE reads with MiXCR, one entry per CDR3 protein. The table shows about 380,000 distinct CDR3 sequences, with 45% to 60% occurring only once. The sample taken for sequencing was blood. The receptors were sampled from a man between 60 and 75 years old in good health. Each CDR3 is given with its conserved first and last residue. D genes are given only for firm matches. Only part of the rows carry a size: once, few, many, or a class if the clone is expanded.

CDR3nt: TGCAGTGCCCCGAGGACAGGGACCGCCAAAAACATTCAGTACTTC
CDR3aa: CSAPRTGTAKNIQYF
d_gene: TRBD1
v_gene: TRBV20-1
j_gene: TRBJ2-4
abundance: .

CDR3nt: TGTGCAGCCCCTGAGGGGGGGGCGTACAATGAGCAGTTCTTC
CDR3aa: CAAPEGGAYNEQFF
d_gene: .
v_gene: TRBV25-1
j_gene: TRBJ2-1
abundance: .

CDR3nt: TGCAGTGCTGAGGGGGGACAGACTAAAGAGACCCAGTACTTC
CDR3aa: CSAEGGQTKETQYF
d_gene: .
v_gene: TRBV20-1
j_gene: TRBJ2-5
abundance: .

CDR3nt: TGTGCCAGCAGCGCCTCCGGGACAGGGGTCTACGAGCAGTACTTC
CDR3aa: CASSASGTGVYEQYF
d_gene: TRBD1
v_gene: TRBV7-2
j_gene: TRBJ2-7
abundance: .

CDR3nt: TGTGCCAGCAGTCCGGACAGGGGGTATCGAAACATTCAGTACTTC
CDR3aa: CASSPDRGYRNIQYF
d_gene: TRBD1
v_gene: TRBV28
j_gene: TRBJ2-4
abundance: .

CDR3nt: TGTGCCAGCAGCCACGGGCGGGGGAACTACAATGAGCAGTACTTC
CDR3aa: CASSHGRGNYNEQYF
d_gene: TRBD2
v_gene: TRBV7-2
j_gene: TRBJ2-7
abundance: .

CDR3nt: TGTGCCAGCAGCCGCACAGACACTTCTTCACCCCTCCACTTT
CDR3aa: CASSRTDTSSPLHF
d_gene: .
v_gene: TRBV7-9
j_gene: TRBJ1-6
abundance: .

CDR3nt: TGCGCCAGCAGTTCCGGACTAGCGGGCCGCTACGAGCAGTACTTC
CDR3aa: CASSSGLAGRYEQYF
d_gene: TRBD2
v_gene: TRBV5-1
j_gene: TRBJ2-7
abundance: .

CDR3nt: TGCAGCGTTGAAGATCTAGGACTAGCGGGGGGGGATACGCAGTATTTT
CDR3aa: CSVEDLGLAGGDTQYF
d_gene: TRBD2
v_gene: TRBV29-1
j_gene: TRBJ2-3
abundance: few

CDR3nt: TGTGCCAGCTCACCACCTAGCCCGGGGGAGACCCAGTACTTC
CDR3aa: CASSPPSPGETQYF
d_gene: .
v_gene: TRBV18
j_gene: TRBJ2-5
abundance: once

CDR3nt: TGTGCCAGCAGCTTAGGGGAGGGGACAGGGAGTGAGCAGTTCTTC
CDR3aa: CASSLGEGTGSEQFF
d_gene: TRBD1
v_gene: TRBV7-8
j_gene: TRBJ2-1
abundance: once